This T cell receptor beta chain was identified during a study of shared clonotypes between healthy human individuals. General study findings and limits: There were few donors, and this limited the genetic and exposure-history diversity represented.

Profiling relied on immunoSEQ multiplex PCR, and the TCRdb table lists in-frame clones only, not all of them. The sample has approximately 2.5 million clones, 80% to 95% seen once; the top ten hold about 0.39%. A word on this clone: The target antigen is unknown.

V shed 2 bases and J shed 6 bases, with 14 bases lying between them. Germline V gene sequence: CDR1 PRHDT, CDR2 FYEKMQ (reference sequence). The CDR3 runs 14 residues. Donors comprised healthy HIV-negative adults lacking recent acute infections or vaccinations. Subsets obtained from CD4+ cells comprised CD45RA+ naive and CD45RA-negative memory cells. The sample taken for sequencing was naive CD4+ T cells from PBMCs. Subset of the sample: CD45RA+ positively selected. The chain links TRBV13 to TRBJ2-7; D unclear. The receptor's source is a man aged 18 to 30 in good health. Some clones in this sample may be carry-over from other donors' samples. In nucleotides, the CDR3 is TGTGCCAGCAGCTTAAGACCCCAAAGACGCGAGCAGTACTTC. Residues: CASSLRPQRREQYF. The full variable domain, with the rest looked up from reference TRBV13 and TRBJ2-7, is AAGVIQSPRHLIKEKRETATLKCYPIPRHDTVYWYQQGPGQDPQFLISFYEKMQSDKGSIPDRFSAQQFSDYHSELNMSSLELGDSALYFCASSLRPQRREQYFGPGTRLTVT.